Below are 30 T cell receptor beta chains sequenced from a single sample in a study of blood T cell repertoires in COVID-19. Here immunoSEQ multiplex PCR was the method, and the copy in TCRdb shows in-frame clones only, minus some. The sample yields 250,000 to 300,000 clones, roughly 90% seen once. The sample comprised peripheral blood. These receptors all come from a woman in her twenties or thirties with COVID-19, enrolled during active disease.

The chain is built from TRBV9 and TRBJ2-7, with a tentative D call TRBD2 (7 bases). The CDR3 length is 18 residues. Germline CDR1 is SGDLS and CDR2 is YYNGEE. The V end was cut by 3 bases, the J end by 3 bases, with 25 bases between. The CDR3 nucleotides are TGTGCCAGCAGCGCGAGCCTGCTTCGAGGGGGGGACTACTACGAGCAGTACTTC. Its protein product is CASSASLLRGGDYYEQYF.

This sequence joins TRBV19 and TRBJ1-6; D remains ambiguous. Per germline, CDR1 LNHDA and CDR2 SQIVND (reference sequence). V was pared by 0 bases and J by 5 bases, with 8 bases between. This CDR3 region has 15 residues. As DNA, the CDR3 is TGTGCCAGTAGTATAGATCCTACTCATAATTCACCCCTCCACTTT. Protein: CASSIDPTHNSPLHF.

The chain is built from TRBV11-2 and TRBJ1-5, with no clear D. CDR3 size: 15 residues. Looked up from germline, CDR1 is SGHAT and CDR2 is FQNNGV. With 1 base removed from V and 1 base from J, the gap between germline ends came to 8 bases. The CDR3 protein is CASSLGGRSNQPQHF. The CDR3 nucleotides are TGTGCCAGCAGCTTAGGAGGAAGAAGCAATCAGCCCCAGCATTTT.

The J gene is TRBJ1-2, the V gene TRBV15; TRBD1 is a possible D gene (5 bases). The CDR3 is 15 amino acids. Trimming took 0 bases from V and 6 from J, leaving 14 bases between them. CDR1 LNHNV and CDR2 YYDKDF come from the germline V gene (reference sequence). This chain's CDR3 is CATSREGVNSDGYTF. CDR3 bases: TGTGCCACCAGCAGAGAAGGGGTTAACTCGGATGGCTACACCTTC.

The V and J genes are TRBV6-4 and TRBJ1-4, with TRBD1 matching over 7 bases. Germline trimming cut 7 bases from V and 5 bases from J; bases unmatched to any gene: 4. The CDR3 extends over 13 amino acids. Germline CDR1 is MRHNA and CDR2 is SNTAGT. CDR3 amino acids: CASKTGSNEKLFF. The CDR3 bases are TGTGCCAGCAAGACAGGGTCGAATGAAAAACTGTTTTTT.

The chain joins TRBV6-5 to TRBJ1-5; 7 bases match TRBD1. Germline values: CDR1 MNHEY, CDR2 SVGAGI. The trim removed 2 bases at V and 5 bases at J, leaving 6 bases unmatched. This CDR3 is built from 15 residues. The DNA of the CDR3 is TGTGCCAGCAGTTACCCCCAGGGGGTCCATCAGCCCCAGCATTTT. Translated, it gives CASSYPQGVHQPQHF.

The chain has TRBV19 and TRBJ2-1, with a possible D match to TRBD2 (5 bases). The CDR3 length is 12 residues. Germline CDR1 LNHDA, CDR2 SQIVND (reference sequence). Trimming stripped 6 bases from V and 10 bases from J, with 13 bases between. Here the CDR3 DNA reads TGTGCCAGTAGGTTGGGGAGCAAGGAGCAGTTCTTC. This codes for CASRLGSKEQFF.

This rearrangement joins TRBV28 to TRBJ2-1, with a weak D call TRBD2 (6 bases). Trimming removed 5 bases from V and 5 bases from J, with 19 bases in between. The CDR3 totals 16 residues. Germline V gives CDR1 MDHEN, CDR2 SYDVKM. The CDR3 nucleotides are TGTGCCAGCAGTGGGAAGTCCTGGAGGGATAACAATGAGCAGTTCTTC. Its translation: CASSGKSWRDNNEQFF.

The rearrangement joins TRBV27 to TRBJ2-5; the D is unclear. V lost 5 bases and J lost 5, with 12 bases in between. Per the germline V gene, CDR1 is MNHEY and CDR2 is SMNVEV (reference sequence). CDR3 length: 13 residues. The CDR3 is CASSPDSTETQYF. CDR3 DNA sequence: TGTGCCAGCAGTCCGGATAGCACGGAGACCCAGTACTTC.

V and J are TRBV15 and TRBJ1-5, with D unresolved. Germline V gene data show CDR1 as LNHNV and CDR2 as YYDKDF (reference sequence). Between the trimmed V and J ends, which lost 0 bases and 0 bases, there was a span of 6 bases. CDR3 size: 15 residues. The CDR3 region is CATSREGNSNQPQHF. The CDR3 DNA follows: TGTGCCACCAGCAGAGAGGGCAATAGCAATCAGCCCCAGCATTTT. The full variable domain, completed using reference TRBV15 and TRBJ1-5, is DAMVIQNPRYQVTQFGKPVTLSCSQTLNHNVMYWYQQKSSQAPKLLFHYYDKDFNNEADTPDNFQSRRPNTSFCFLDIRSPGLGDTAMYLCATSREGNSNQPQHFGDGTRLSIL.

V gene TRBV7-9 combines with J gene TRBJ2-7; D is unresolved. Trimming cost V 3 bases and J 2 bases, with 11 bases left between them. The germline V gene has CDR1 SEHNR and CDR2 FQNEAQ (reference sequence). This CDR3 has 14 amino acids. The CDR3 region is CASSLGQVAYEQYF. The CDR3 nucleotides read TGTGCCAGCAGCTTGGGCCAGGTGGCCTACGAGCAGTACTTC.

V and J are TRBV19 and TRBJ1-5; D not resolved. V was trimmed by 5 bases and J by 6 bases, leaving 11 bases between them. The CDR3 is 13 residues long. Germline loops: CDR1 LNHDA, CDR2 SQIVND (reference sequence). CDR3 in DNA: TGTGCCAGTAGTCCCCCCCGGGGTCAGCCCCAGCATTTT. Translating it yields CASSPPRGQPQHF.

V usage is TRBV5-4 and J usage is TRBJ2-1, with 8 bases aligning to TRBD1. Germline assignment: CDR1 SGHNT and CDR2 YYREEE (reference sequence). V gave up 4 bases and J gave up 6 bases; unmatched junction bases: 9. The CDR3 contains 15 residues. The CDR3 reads CASSVGQDGSNEQFF. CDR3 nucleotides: TGTGCCAGCAGCGTGGGACAGGATGGATCCAATGAGCAGTTCTTC.

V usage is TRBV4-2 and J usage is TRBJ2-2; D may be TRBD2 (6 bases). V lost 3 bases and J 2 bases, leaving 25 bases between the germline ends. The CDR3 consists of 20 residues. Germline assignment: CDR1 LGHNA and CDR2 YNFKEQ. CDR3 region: CASSQERVAGPRLNTGELFF. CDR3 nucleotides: TGTGCCAGCAGCCAGGAGAGGGTGGCGGGGCCGCGACTCAACACCGGGGAGCTGTTTTTT.

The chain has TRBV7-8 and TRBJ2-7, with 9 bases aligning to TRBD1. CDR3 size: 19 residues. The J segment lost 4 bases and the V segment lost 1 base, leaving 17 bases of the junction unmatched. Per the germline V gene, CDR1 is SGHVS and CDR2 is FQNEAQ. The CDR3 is CASSLGVLRRTGAIYEQYF. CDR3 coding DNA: TGTGCCAGCAGCTTAGGAGTTCTGCGTAGGACAGGGGCTATTTACGAGCAGTACTTC.

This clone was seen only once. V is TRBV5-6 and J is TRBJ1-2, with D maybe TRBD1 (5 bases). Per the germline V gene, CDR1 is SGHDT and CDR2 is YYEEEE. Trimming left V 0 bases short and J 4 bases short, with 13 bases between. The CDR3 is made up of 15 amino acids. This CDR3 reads CASSLAVGLGYGYTF. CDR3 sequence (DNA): TGTGCCAGCAGCTTGGCCGTGGGGCTCGGCTATGGCTACACCTTC.

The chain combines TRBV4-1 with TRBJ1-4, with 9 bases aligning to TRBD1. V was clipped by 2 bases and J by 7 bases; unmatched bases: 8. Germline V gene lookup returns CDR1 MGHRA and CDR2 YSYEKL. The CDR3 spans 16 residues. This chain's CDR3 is CASSQLQQGAREKLFF. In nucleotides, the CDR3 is TGCGCCAGCAGCCAACTCCAACAGGGGGCGCGTGAAAAACTGTTTTTT.

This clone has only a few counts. The CDR3 sequence: CASSLDRISGNTIYF. CDR3 sequence (DNA): TGCGCCAGCAGCTTGGACAGGATCTCTGGAAACACCATATATTTT. The V and J genes are TRBV5-1 and TRBJ1-3; a weak D match, TRBD1 (5 bases). V lost 0 bases, J lost 0 bases, and 7 bases lay in between. This CDR3 comprises 15 residues. Germline V CDR1 and CDR2: SGHRS, YFSETQ.

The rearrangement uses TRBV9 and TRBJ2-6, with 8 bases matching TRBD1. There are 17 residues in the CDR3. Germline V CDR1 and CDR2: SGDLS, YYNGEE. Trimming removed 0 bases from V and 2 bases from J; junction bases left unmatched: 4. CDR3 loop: CASSVVAGGTGANVLTF. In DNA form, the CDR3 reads TGTGCCAGCAGCGTAGTCGCAGGGGGCACTGGGGCCAACGTCCTGACTTTC.

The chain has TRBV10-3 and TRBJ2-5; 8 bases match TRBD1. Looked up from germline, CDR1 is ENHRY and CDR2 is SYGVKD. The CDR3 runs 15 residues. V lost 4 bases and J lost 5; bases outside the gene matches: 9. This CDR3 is CAISALGQAKETQYF. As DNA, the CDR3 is TGTGCCATCAGTGCCCTGGGACAGGCAAAGGAGACCCAGTACTTC.

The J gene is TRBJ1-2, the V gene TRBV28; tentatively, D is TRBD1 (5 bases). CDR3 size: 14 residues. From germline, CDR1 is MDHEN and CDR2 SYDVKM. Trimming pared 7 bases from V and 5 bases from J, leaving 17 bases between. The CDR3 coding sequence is TGTGCCAGCACTTTGGCGGGGCTGGGGTATGGCTACACCTTC. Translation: CASTLAGLGYGYTF.

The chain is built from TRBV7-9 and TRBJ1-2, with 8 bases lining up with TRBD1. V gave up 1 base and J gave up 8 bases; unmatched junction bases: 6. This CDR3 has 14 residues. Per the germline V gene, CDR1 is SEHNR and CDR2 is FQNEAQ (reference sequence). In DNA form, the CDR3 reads TGTGCCAGCAGCTTAGGGACAGGGAGTATCGGCTACACCTTC. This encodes CASSLGTGSIGYTF.

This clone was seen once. The DNA of the CDR3 is TGTGCCAGCAGTGAAGTACTGGACAGGGGTTCACCCCTCCACTTT. Residues: CASSEVLDRGSPLHF. The rearrangement uses TRBV6-1 and TRBJ1-6; 9 positions agree with TRBD1. This CDR3 has 15 residues. Germline values: CDR1 MNHNS, CDR2 SASEGT. Germline trimming cut 1 base from V and 9 bases from J; bases unmatched to any gene: 4.

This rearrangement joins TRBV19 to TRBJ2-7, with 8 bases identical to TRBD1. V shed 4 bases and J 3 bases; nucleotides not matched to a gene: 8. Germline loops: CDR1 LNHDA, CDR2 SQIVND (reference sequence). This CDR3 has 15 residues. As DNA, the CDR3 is TGTGCCAGTAGTACCCGGACAGGGCCCCTCTACGAGCAGTACTTC. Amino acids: CASSTRTGPLYEQYF.

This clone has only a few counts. The CDR3 region is CASSVDRGIAEAFF. DNA for the CDR3: TGCGCCAGCAGTGTGGACAGGGGAATCGCTGAAGCTTTCTTT. The chain combines TRBV10-1 with TRBJ1-1, with 9 bases that match TRBD1. CDR1 WNHNN and CDR2 SYGVQD come from the germline V gene (reference sequence). J gave up 6 bases and V 4 bases, and 6 bases lay outside the gene matches. This CDR3 is 14 amino acids long.

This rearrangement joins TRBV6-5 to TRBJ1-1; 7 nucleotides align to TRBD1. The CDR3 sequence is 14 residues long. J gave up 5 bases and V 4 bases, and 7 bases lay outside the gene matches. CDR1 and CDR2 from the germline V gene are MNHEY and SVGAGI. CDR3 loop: CASSSIPGGTEAFF. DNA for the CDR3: TGTGCCAGCAGTTCAATTCCAGGGGGGACTGAAGCTTTCTTT.

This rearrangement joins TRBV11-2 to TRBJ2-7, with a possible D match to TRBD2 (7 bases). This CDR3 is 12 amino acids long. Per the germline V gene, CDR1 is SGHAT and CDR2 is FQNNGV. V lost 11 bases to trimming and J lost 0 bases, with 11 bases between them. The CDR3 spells CAGGASSYEQYF. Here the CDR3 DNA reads TGTGCCGGGGGGGCCAGCTCCTACGAGCAGTACTTC.

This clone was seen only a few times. CDR3: CASSLEEPTGELFF. Here the CDR3 DNA reads TGCGCCAGCAGCTTGGAAGAGCCCACCGGGGAGCTGTTTTTT. This sequence joins TRBV5-1 and TRBJ2-2; D gene ambiguous. From germline, CDR1 is SGHRS and CDR2 YFSETQ. This CDR3 has 14 residues. V was clipped by 0 bases and J by 4 bases, with 7 bases between them. Supplemented by reference TRBV5-1 and TRBJ2-2, the full variable domain reads KAGVTQTPRYLIKTRGQQVTLSCSPISGHRSVSWYQQTPGQGLQFLFEYFSETQRNKGNFPGRFSGRQFSNSRSEMNVSTLELGDSALYLCASSLEEPTGELFFGEGSRLTVL.

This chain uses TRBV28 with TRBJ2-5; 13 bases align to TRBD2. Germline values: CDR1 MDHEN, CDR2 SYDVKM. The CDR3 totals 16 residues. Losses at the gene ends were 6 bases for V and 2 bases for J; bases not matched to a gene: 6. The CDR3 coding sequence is TGTGCCAGCAGCAGAGGACTAGCGGGGGTACAAGAGACCCAGTACTTC. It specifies CASSRGLAGVQETQYF.

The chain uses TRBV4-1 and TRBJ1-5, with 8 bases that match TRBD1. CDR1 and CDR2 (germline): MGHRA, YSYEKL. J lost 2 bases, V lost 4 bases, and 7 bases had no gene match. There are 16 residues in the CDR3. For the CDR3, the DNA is TGCGCCAGCAGCCTACGAGGACAGGGCGGCAATCAGCCCCAGCATTTT. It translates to CASSLRGQGGNQPQHF.